Below, 18 T cell receptor beta chains from the same sample are listed, as sequenced in a study of T cell repertoires in cytomegalovirus infection. TCRdb re-called the reads with MiXCR, one entry per CDR3 protein. Among approximately 500,000 distinct CDR3 sequences, around a quarter were seen once, and the ten largest hold about 13%. The material sequenced was PBMCs. The receptors were gathered from a human donor in good health (CMV status not recorded). Some clones in this sample may be carry-over from other donors' samples.

This clonotype has just a few counts. CDR3 residues: CASSKSRGEIYEQYF. The CDR3 nucleotides read TGTGCCAGCAGTAAGTCCCGGGGGGAGATCTACGAGCAGTACTTC. This chain connects TRBV6-1 to TRBJ2-7, with TRBD2 identical over 7 bases. The CDR3 loop spans 15 amino acids. Losses at the gene ends were 5 bases for V and 3 bases for J; bases not matched to a gene: 10. The germline V gene has CDR1 MNHNS and CDR2 SASEGT.

This clonotype appeared a few times. A read error may explain this, as a much larger clone is one base away. The CDR3 DNA reads as TGTGCCAGCCGGACTAGCGGGAGAGATGAGCAGTTCTTC. Its protein is CASRTSGRDEQFF. This chain uses TRBV10-3 with TRBJ2-1; 13 nucleotides align to TRBD2. V trimming: 10 bases; J trimming: 8 bases; junction bases outside the gene matches: 5. Germline V gives CDR1 ENHRY, CDR2 SYGVKD. The CDR3 is 13 amino acids.

The chain couples TRBV5-6 to TRBJ1-5, with D possibly matching TRBD1 (6 bases). The CDR3 spans 14 residues. In germline, CDR1 is SGHDT, CDR2 YYEEEE. Between the trimmed V and J ends, which lost 2 bases and 5 bases, there was a span of 11 bases. In nucleotides, the CDR3 is TGTGCCAGCAGCTTACAGGGACAAGATCAGCCCCAGCATTTT. This gives the protein CASSLQGQDQPQHF.

The V gene is TRBV6-1, the J gene TRBJ2-1, with TRBD1 identical over 10 bases. Losses at the gene ends were 5 bases for V and 7 bases for J; bases not matched to a gene: 5. This CDR3 has 14 residues. Per germline, CDR1 MNHNS and CDR2 SASEGT. The CDR3 sequence: CASSLGQGRNEQFF. In DNA form, the CDR3 reads TGTGCCAGCAGTTTGGGACAGGGGAGAAATGAGCAGTTCTTC.

The V and J genes are TRBV28 and TRBJ2-3, with 7 bases that match TRBD1. The germline gives CDR1 MDHEN, CDR2 SYDVKM. The V gene end was trimmed by 6 bases and the J gene end by 7 bases; junction bases not matched to a gene: 10. The CDR3 runs 14 residues. The CDR3 protein is CASSNRDSPNTQYF. The CDR3 nucleotides are TGTGCCAGCAGCAATCGGGACAGCCCTAATACGCAGTATTTT.

This clonotype was found a few times. The gene calls are TRBV4-1 and TRBJ2-3; 10 positions match TRBD2. Per germline, CDR1 MGHRA and CDR2 YSYEKL. The CDR3 is made up of 16 amino acids. V was clipped by 1 base and J by 5 bases; unmatched bases: 6. The DNA for the CDR3 is TGCGCCAGCAGCCAAGTCACTAGCGGGATTAGAGATACGCAGTATTTT. This codes for CASSQVTSGIRDTQYF.

J is TRBJ2-2 and V is TRBV4-1; D call uncertain. Germline-derived CDR1 and CDR2 are MGHRA and YSYEKL. This CDR3 has 15 amino acids. V gave up 0 bases and J gave up 7 bases, with 12 bases separating them. The chain's CDR3 is CASSQEVVYNGELFF. CDR3 in DNA: TGCGCCAGCAGCCAAGAGGTCGTCTACAACGGGGAGCTGTTTTTT.

This chain joins TRBV7-6 and TRBJ2-3, with D uncertain. This CDR3 comprises 12 residues. Germline V gene sequence: CDR1 SGHVS, CDR2 FNYEAQ. V gave up 1 base and J gave up 11 bases, with 10 bases separating them. The CDR3 region is CASSLEGRLQYF. CDR3 DNA: TGTGCCAGCAGCTTAGAAGGCAGGTTGCAGTATTTT.

The rearrangement links TRBV20-1 to TRBJ2-1; TRBD2 agrees at 8 bases. Germline CDR1 and CDR2: DFQATT and SNEGSKA (reference sequence). V shed 6 bases, J shed 7 bases, and the junction held 20 bases outside the gene matches. The CDR3 length is 17 residues. CDR3: CSAVFSVSGLGVNEQFF. The DNA for the CDR3 is TGCAGTGCCGTATTTTCTGTTTCGGGACTAGGCGTGAATGAGCAGTTCTTC.

With regard to this clonotype: A junction end diverges from the germline sequence, so it may reflect a read error. V gene TRBV7-3 combines with J gene TRBJ2-1; 12 bases fit TRBD1. Germline V gene lookup returns CDR1 SGHTA and CDR2 FQGTGA. CDR3 size: 16 residues. The CDR3 here is CASSLTGQGAVNEQFF. As DNA, the CDR3 is TGTGCCAGCAGCCTAACGGGACAGGGGGCGGTCAATGAGCAGTTCTTC. The complete variable domain, with remaining parts taken from reference TRBV7-3 and TRBJ2-1, reads GAGVSQTPSNKVTEKGKYVELRCDPISGHTALYWYRQSLGQGPEFLIYFQGTGAADDSGLPNDRFFAVRPEGSVSTLKIQRTERGDSAVYLCASSLTGQGAVNEQFFGPGTRLTVL.

The chain uses TRBV5-5 and TRBJ2-5; D remains unclear. This CDR3 region has 15 residues. The V end lost 1 base, the J end lost 0 bases, and 10 bases lay between the germline ends. The germline V gene encodes CDR1 SGHKS and CDR2 YYEKEE (reference sequence). CDR3 loop: CASSLRLTYQETQYF. CDR3 sequence (DNA): TGTGCCAGCAGCTTGAGACTTACGTACCAAGAGACCCAGTACTTC.

This clonotype was seen repeatedly, ten times or more. The chain combines TRBV7-2 with TRBJ2-3, with TRBD1 identical over 8 bases. The CDR3 is made up of 14 amino acids. Germline loops: CDR1 SGHTA, CDR2 FQGNSA. V shed 3 bases, J shed 7 bases, and the junction held 6 bases outside the gene matches. This CDR3 reads CASSLSRGRNTQYF. DNA of the CDR3: TGTGCCAGCAGCTTGAGCAGGGGGCGGAATACGCAGTATTTT.

This clonotype was seen ten or more times. The chain has TRBV7-9 and TRBJ2-1; 8 nucleotides line up with TRBD2. The CDR3 contains 15 residues. V gave up 5 bases and J gave up 9 bases; unmatched junction bases: 12. In germline, CDR1 is SEHNR, CDR2 FQNEAQ (reference sequence). The CDR3 protein is CASSSSGNSWGEQFF. CDR3 in DNA: TGTGCCAGCAGCAGTAGCGGGAACAGCTGGGGTGAGCAGTTCTTC.

The table lists this clonotype with many counts. The chain uses TRBV7-2 and TRBJ2-6; tentative D call: TRBD1 (5 bases). The length of the CDR3 is 16 residues. Germline CDR1 is SGHTA and CDR2 is FQGNSA. V dropped 6 bases and J dropped 0 bases, with 12 bases sitting between them. The CDR3 reads CASRVGQASGANVLTF. CDR3 sequence (DNA): TGTGCCAGCAGGGTGGGGCAGGCCTCTGGGGCCAACGTCCTGACTTTC.

This clonotype has more than one count but fewer than ten. The chain carries TRBV10-3 and TRBJ1-2; 7 bases agree with TRBD1. CDR1 and CDR2 (germline): ENHRY, SYGVKD. Trimming removed 5 bases from V and 9 bases from J; junction bases left unmatched: 18. The CDR3 spans 16 residues. The CDR3 protein is CAISTGTAIRAVSYTF. CDR3 bases: TGTGCCATCAGTACCGGGACAGCGATAAGAGCGGTGAGCTACACCTTC.

The chain joins TRBV6-6 to TRBJ2-1; D remains unclear. The CDR3 is 17 residues long. From germline, CDR1 is MNHNY and CDR2 SVGAGI (reference sequence). Trimming removed 2 bases at V and 0 bases at J, with 14 bases between. CDR3 DNA sequence: TGTGCCAGCAGTTACGCAGGCGCCTTAAGCTCCTACAATGAGCAGTTCTTC. Residues: CASSYAGALSSYNEQFF.

The genes are TRBV5-4 and TRBJ2-1, with D unclear. Germline-derived CDR1 and CDR2 are SGHNT and YYREEE (reference sequence). V gave up 1 base and J gave up 6 bases, with 8 bases separating them. The CDR3 totals 13 residues. CDR3 sequence reads: CASSLYERNEQFF. The DNA of the CDR3 is TGTGCCAGCAGCTTGTATGAGCGCAATGAGCAGTTCTTC.

This chain links TRBV6-1 with TRBJ2-7; D gene ambiguous. The V gene's germline CDR1 is MNHNS and CDR2 SASEGT. Trimming removed 8 bases from V and 2 bases from J, with 7 bases in between. CDR3 length: 11 residues. CDR3 sequence reads: CASGQAYEQYV. CDR3 sequence (DNA): TGTGCCAGCGGCCAGGCCTACGAGCAGTACGTC.